This TCR beta chain is from a study of radiation and T cells in renal cell carcinoma. This CDR3 is 13 amino acids long. Trimming left V 4 bases short and J 8 bases short, with 12 bases between. CDR1 LGHNA and CDR2 YSLEER come from the germline V gene. Method: immunoSEQ multiplex PCR; TCRdb's copy keeps in-frame clones and lacks some. Of 65,000 to 80,000 clones in the sample, approximately 86% are singletons; the top ten hold roughly 20%. Time point reported: blood 2 weeks post-SBRT. Treatment indicated: 15 Gy SBRT to primary tumor, nephrectomy 4 weeks later. The chain uses TRBV4-3 and TRBJ2-1, with a weak D call TRBD1 (6 bases). The specimen comprised blood, sampled from a patient whose treatment included radiotherapy and nephrectomy. The origin of this receptor is a woman aged 45 to 65 with renal cell carcinoma. CDR3 sequence: CASSPGVGDEQFF. The CDR3 nucleotides read TGCGCCAGCAGCCCAGGGGTAGGGGATGAGCAGTTCTTC.